These 7 T cell receptor beta chains share one sample of origin, sequenced in a study of T cells after posttransplantation cyclophosphamide. The repertoire was sequenced with immunoSEQ multiplex PCR; TCRdb's copy has only in-frame clones and lacks some. The sample yields 40,000 to 55,000 clones, without any singletons. The sequencing input was PBMCs. The receptors here all came from a middle-aged man in good health, CMV-negative, and a related stem cell transplant donor.

The table lists this clone with many counts. The V and J genes are TRBV11-2 and TRBJ2-5, with 9 nucleotides matching TRBD2. Per germline, CDR1 SGHAT and CDR2 FQNNGV. The CDR3 has 17 amino acids. J was trimmed by 3 bases and V by 1 base; bases with no gene match: 9. CDR3 in amino acids: CASSLGGSGRPKETQYF. CDR3 DNA: TGTGCCAGCAGCTTAGGAGGTAGCGGGAGACCAAAAGAGACCCAGTACTTC.

This chain connects TRBV2 to TRBJ2-3; D not certain. Germline values: CDR1 SNHLY, CDR2 FYNNEI. The CDR3 covers 12 residues. V was cut by 6 bases and J by 2 bases, with 6 bases left in between. CDR3 DNA sequence: TGTGCCAGCAGGGCTTCCACAGATACGCAGTATTTT. Translated: CASRASTDTQYF.

This clone was counted many times. V is TRBV7-9 and J is TRBJ1-1; D possibly corresponds to TRBD1 (6 bases). CDR1 is SEHNR and CDR2 is FQNEAQ in the germline V gene (reference sequence). The CDR3 sequence is 11 residues long. The germline V and J ends were trimmed by 5 bases and 8 bases, with 9 bases remaining between them. Written as DNA, the CDR3 is TGTGCCAGCAGCGAAGACAGGGAAGCTTTCTTT. Translation gives CASSEDREAFF. The variable domain in full, with the rest retrieved from reference TRBV7-9 and TRBJ1-1, is DTGVSQNPRHKITKRGQNVTFRCDPISEHNRLYWYRQTLGQGPEFLTYFQNEAQLEKSRLLSDRFSAERPKGSFSTLEIQRTEQGDSAMYLCASSEDREAFFGQGTRLTVV.

This clone was observed a few times. This chain uses TRBV29-1 with TRBJ1-2, with D perhaps matching TRBD1 (5 bases). Trimming took 5 bases from V and 0 from J, leaving 22 bases between them. The CDR3 contains 17 residues. The germline V gene has CDR1 SQVTM and CDR2 ANQGSEA. CDR3 nucleotides: TGCAGCGTTACCGGGCCCCAGGGTACCTTAGCTAACTATGGCTACACCTTC. Encoded protein: CSVTGPQGTLANYGYTF.

This clone was counted ten times or more. The genes are TRBV5-4 and TRBJ2-2; 9 bases fit TRBD1. Trimming removed 4 bases from V and 6 bases from J; junction bases left unmatched: 1. This CDR3 has 13 residues. In germline, CDR1 is SGHNT, CDR2 YYREEE (reference sequence). The CDR3 reads CASSNRGPGELFF. The CDR3 DNA reads as TGTGCCAGCAGCAACAGGGGGCCCGGGGAGCTGTTTTTT.

In its sample, this clone was seen many times. The chain joins TRBV5-4 to TRBJ2-1; a weak D match, TRBD1 (5 bases). V gave up 0 bases and J gave up 2 bases, with 12 bases separating them. Germline CDR1 reads SGHNT; CDR2 reads YYREEE (reference sequence). The CDR3 is 16 amino acids. Written as DNA, the CDR3 is TGTGCCAGCAGCTTGGGGGGCGGCGGTCCCTACAATGAGCAGTTCTTC. It encodes CASSLGGGGPYNEQFF.

This clone has at least ten counts. The chain has TRBV4-1 and TRBJ1-2; no reliable D call. From germline, CDR1 is MGHRA and CDR2 YSYEKL. V lost 0 bases to trimming and J lost 0 bases, with 5 bases between them. The CDR3 extends over 14 amino acids. CDR3 nucleotide sequence: TGCGCCAGCAGCCAAGACTTAGCTAACTATGGCTACACCTTC. As protein: CASSQDLANYGYTF.